This T cell receptor (beta chain) appears in the sequencing data of a study of identical twins. The CDR3 extends over 14 amino acids. V was cut by 6 bases and J by 8 bases, with 18 bases left in between. Per germline, CDR1 MNHNS and CDR2 SASEGT. With template switching, a universal primer site was added, and the cDNA carried unique molecular identifiers. One entry per CDR3 protein results from TCRdb running MiXCR on the 5' RACE reads. The profile shows over 600,000 distinct CDR3 sequences, approximately 21% of them singletons. Study-wide points: In zero-insertion analyses, partial confounding could arise from invariant MAIT and iNKT cells.

Note on this clonotype: The target antigen is unknown.

These same records also appear under a second study, on T cells expressing NK-cell markers. That source notes: The study sequenced eight donors, seven HCMV-seropositive and one seronegative. Sorting was restricted to alpha-beta TCR T cells by an anti-gamma-delta TCR antibody in several experiments.

Sample: PBMCs. The chain is built from TRBV6-1 and TRBJ2-3, with D uncertain. The TCR was taken from a woman between 18 and 29 years old in good health. The CDR3 DNA reads TGTGCCAGCAGCCCCCAGGCACGGCCCGGTACGCAGTATTTT. As protein: CASSPQARPGTQYF.